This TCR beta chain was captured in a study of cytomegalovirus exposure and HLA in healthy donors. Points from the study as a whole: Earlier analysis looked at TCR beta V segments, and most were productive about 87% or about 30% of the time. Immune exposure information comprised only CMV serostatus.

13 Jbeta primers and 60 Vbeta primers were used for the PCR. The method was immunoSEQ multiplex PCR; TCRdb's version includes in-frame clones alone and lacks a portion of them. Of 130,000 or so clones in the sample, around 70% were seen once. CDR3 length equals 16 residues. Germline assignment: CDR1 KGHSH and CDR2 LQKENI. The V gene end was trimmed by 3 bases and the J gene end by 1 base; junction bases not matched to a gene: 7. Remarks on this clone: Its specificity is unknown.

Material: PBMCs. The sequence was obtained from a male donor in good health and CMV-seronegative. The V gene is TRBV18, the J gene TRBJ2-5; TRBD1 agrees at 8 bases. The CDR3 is CASSPVGGTGQETQYF. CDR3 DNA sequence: TGTGCCAGCTCACCGGTGGGCGGGACAGGCCAAGAGACCCAGTACTTC.